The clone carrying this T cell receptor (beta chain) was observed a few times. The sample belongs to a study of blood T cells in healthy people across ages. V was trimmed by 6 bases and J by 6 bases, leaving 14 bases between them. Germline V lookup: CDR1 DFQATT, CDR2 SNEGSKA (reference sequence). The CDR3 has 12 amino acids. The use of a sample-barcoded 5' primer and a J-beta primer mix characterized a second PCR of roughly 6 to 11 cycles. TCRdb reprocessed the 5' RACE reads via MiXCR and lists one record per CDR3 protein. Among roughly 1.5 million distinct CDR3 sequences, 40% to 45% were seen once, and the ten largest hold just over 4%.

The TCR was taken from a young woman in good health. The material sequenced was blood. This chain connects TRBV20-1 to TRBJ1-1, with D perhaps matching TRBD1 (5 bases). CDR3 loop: CSAPDTLPEAFF. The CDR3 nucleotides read TGCAGTGCGCCGGACACCCTACCTGAAGCTTTCTTT.